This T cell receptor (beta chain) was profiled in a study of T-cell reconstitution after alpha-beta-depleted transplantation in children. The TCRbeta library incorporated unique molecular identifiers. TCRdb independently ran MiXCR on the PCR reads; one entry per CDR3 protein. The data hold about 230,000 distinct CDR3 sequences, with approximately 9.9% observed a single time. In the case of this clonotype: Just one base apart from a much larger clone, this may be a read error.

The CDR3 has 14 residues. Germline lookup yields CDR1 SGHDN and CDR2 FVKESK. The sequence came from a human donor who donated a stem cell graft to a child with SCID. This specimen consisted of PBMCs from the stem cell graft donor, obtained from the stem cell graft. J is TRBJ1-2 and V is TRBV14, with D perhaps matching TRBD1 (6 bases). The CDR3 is CAGSQDPRGWGYTF. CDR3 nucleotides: TGTGCCGGCAGCCAAGATCCCAGGGGATGGGGCTACACCTTC.